This is a list of T cell receptor beta chains from one sample in a study of T-cell memory formation after mild COVID-19. MiXCR was run by TCRdb on the 5' RACE reads, yielding one entry per CDR3 protein. The table includes 200,000 to 250,000 distinct CDR3 sequences, approximately 30% detected once. Sequencing input: PBMCs or a T cell subset sorted from them (not recorded which). These TCRs come from an adult woman who had mild COVID-19 (a few samples of this study predate the infection). Cell type and time point are not known. The CDR3 runs from the conserved cysteine through the conserved F or W. Each record gives: V gene, J gene, CDR3 protein.

v_call: TRBV7-2; j_call: TRBJ2-3; cdr3_aa: CASSKTGNTQYF
v_call: TRBV24-1; j_call: TRBJ1-1; cdr3_aa: CATRFGGAGKAFF
v_call: TRBV4-3; j_call: TRBJ2-5; cdr3_aa: CASSRGWDTNQETQYF
v_call: TRBV18; j_call: TRBJ1-3; cdr3_aa: CASSPMRREKAGNTIYF
v_call: TRBV7-2; j_call: TRBJ2-5; cdr3_aa: CASSSQGVGETQYF
v_call: TRBV4-2; j_call: TRBJ2-7; cdr3_aa: CASSQDMEPGTSGGFNEQYF
v_call: TRBV28; j_call: TRBJ2-1; cdr3_aa: CASSFVPGSNEQFF
v_call: TRBV5-1; j_call: TRBJ1-1; cdr3_aa: CASSVQTGNTEAFF
v_call: TRBV12-3/TRBV12-4; j_call: TRBJ1-1; cdr3_aa: CASRTGPLNTEAFF
v_call: TRBV11-2; j_call: TRBJ2-7; cdr3_aa: CASSLVGSSYEQYF
v_call: TRBV14; j_call: TRBJ2-7; cdr3_aa: CASSQFGYEQYF
v_call: TRBV7-9; j_call: TRBJ2-5; cdr3_aa: CASSLDRLAEETQYF
v_call: TRBV5-1; j_call: TRBJ2-5; cdr3_aa: CASSRTGQETQYF
v_call: TRBV24-1; j_call: TRBJ1-2; cdr3_aa: CATSPQGNYGYTF
v_call: TRBV3-1; j_call: TRBJ2-7; cdr3_aa: CASSQGTVRDEQYF
v_call: TRBV6-2/TRBV6-3; j_call: TRBJ2-3; cdr3_aa: CASSFGQIESTDTQYF
v_call: TRBV10-3; j_call: TRBJ2-1; cdr3_aa: CAISDGTSVFF
v_call: TRBV2; j_call: TRBJ2-2; cdr3_aa: CASVTSRTGELFF
v_call: TRBV20-1; j_call: TRBJ2-1; cdr3_aa: CSARDPGTVSYNEQFF
v_call: TRBV12-3/TRBV12-4; j_call: TRBJ2-7; cdr3_aa: CASSSALYEQYF
v_call: TRBV3-1; j_call: TRBJ1-2; cdr3_aa: CASSPDGGVFGYTF
v_call: TRBV6-5; j_call: TRBJ1-3; cdr3_aa: CASSYSGAKGNTIYF
v_call: TRBV6-5; j_call: TRBJ1-5; cdr3_aa: CASSAVASNQPQHF
v_call: TRBV6-4; j_call: TRBJ2-1; cdr3_aa: CASREEGSSYNEQFF
v_call: TRBV7-8; j_call: TRBJ2-3; cdr3_aa: CASTYDTADTQYF
v_call: TRBV7-9; j_call: TRBJ2-7; cdr3_aa: CASTSDPLRYEQYF
v_call: TRBV15; j_call: TRBJ1-2; cdr3_aa: CATSRDFQDTAGTF
v_call: TRBV5-1; j_call: TRBJ2-7; cdr3_aa: CASTPAGRTSYEQYF
v_call: TRBV4-1; j_call: TRBJ1-1; cdr3_aa: CASGNDPGGASTEAFF
v_call: TRBV4-1; j_call: TRBJ2-7; cdr3_aa: CASSQVRGQGYEQYF
v_call: TRBV7-8; j_call: TRBJ1-1; cdr3_aa: CASSHRQGMVTEAFF
v_call: TRBV6-5; j_call: TRBJ1-5; cdr3_aa: CASSGRGHQPQHF
v_call: TRBV7-8; j_call: TRBJ2-3; cdr3_aa: CASSFSRAQLSTDTQYF
v_call: TRBV20-1; j_call: TRBJ2-1; cdr3_aa: CSAVGGLGSYNEQFF
v_call: TRBV20-1; j_call: TRBJ2-1; cdr3_aa: CSASPPAGVYNEQFF
v_call: TRBV6-6; j_call: TRBJ2-3; cdr3_aa: CASLGVFGREYTDTQYF
v_call: TRBV2; j_call: TRBJ2-7; cdr3_aa: CASSEQASYEQYF
v_call: TRBV29-1; j_call: TRBJ1-2; cdr3_aa: CSVEDHYRGGNGYTF
v_call: TRBV29-1; j_call: TRBJ2-2; cdr3_aa: CSVWAVSGRAAGELFF
v_call: TRBV20-1; j_call: TRBJ2-3; cdr3_aa: CSARNRGGPTDTQYF
v_call: TRBV5-1; j_call: TRBJ2-1; cdr3_aa: CASSLAAPLGVEQFF
v_call: TRBV4-2; j_call: TRBJ2-2; cdr3_aa: CASSRVGLAEDTGELFF
v_call: TRBV11-2; j_call: TRBJ1-6; cdr3_aa: CASSGGQHNSPLHF
v_call: TRBV12-3/TRBV12-4; j_call: TRBJ1-1; cdr3_aa: CATSSRLNTEAFF
v_call: TRBV4-2; j_call: TRBJ1-2; cdr3_aa: CASSGNPQGAINGYTF
v_call: TRBV15; j_call: TRBJ2-3; cdr3_aa: CATSRRVTDTQYF